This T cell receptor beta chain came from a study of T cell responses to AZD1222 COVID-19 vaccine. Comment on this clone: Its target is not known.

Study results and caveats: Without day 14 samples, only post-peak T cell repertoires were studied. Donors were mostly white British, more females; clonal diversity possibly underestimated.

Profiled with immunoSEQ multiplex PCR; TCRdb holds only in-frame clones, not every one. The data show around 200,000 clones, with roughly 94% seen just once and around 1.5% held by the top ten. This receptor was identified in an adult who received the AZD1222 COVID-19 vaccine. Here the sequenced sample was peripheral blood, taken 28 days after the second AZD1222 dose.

Written as DNA, the CDR3 is TGCGCCAGCAGGGTTTCGGGACAGGGAGTCTTTCGGAACACTGAAGCTTTCTTT. Amino acid sequence: CASRVSGQGVFRNTEAFF. The chain carries TRBV4-1 and TRBJ1-1; 9 positions match TRBD1. V was clipped by 6 bases and J by 1 base; unmatched bases: 15. CDR1 is MGHRA and CDR2 is YSYEKL in the germline V gene. This CDR3 has 18 amino acids.